This TCR beta chain was identified during a study of blood T cell repertoires in COVID-19. Sequencing used immunoSEQ multiplex PCR; TCRdb keeps in-frame clones, though not all of them. The table records roughly 63,000 clones, around 74% of them present only once. CDR1 is SGHTA, CDR2 FQGTGA, per germline. The CDR3 consists of 14 residues. Germline trimming cut 7 bases from V and 2 bases from J; bases unmatched to any gene: 6. Sequencing was done on a sample of peripheral blood. The chain couples TRBV7-3 to TRBJ2-3; 7 bases align to TRBD2. The sequence was collected from an elderly woman with acute or convalescent COVID-19. The CDR3 here is CASTTGTNTDTQYF. In DNA, the CDR3 is TGTGCCAGCACGACCGGGACTAACACAGATACGCAGTATTTT.